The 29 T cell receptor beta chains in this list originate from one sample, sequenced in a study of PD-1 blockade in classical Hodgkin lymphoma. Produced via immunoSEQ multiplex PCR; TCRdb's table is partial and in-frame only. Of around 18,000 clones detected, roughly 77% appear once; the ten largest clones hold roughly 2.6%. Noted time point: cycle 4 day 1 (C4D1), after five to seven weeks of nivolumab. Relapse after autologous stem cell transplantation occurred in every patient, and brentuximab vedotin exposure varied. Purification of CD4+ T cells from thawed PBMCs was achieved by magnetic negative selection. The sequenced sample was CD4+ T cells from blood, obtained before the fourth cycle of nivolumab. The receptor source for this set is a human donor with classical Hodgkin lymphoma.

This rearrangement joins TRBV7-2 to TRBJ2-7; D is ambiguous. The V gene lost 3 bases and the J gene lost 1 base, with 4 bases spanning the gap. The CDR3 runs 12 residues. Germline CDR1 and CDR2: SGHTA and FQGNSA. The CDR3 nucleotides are TGTGCCAGCAGCTTGAATTCCTACGAGCAGTACTTC. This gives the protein CASSLNSYEQYF.

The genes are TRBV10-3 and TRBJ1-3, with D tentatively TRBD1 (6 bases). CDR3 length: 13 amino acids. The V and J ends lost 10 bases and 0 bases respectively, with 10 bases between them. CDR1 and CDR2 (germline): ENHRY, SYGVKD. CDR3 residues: CATTGSSGNTIYF. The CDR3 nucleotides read TGTGCCACTACAGGGAGCTCTGGAAACACCATATATTTT.

The DNA of the CDR3 is TGTGCCAGCAGTACCCTGGACAGTAGGAAACAGTACTTC. This encodes CASSTLDSRKQYF. The chain uses TRBV27 and TRBJ2-7, with D perhaps TRBD1 (6 bases). The CDR3 spans 13 residues. V dropped 5 bases and J dropped 10 bases, with 18 bases sitting between them. The V gene's germline CDR1 is MNHEY and CDR2 SMNVEV (reference sequence).

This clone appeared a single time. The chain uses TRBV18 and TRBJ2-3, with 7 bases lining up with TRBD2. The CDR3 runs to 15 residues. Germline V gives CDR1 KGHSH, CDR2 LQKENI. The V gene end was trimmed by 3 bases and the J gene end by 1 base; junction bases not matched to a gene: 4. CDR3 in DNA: TGTGCCAGCTCACCGGATGGACTAGGCACAGATACGCAGTATTTT. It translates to CASSPDGLGTDTQYF.

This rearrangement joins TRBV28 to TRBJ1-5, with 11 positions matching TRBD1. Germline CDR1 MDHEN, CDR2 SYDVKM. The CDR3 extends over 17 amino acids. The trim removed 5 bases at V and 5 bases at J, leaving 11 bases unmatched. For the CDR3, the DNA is TGTGCCAGCAGTGTAAACTCCGGGACAGGGGGGTATCAGCCCCAGCATTTT. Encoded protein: CASSVNSGTGGYQPQHF.

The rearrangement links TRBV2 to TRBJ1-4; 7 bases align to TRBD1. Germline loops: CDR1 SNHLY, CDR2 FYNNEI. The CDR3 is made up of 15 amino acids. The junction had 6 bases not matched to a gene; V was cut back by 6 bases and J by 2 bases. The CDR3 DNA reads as TGTGCCAGCAGGGCACAGACAGGGACTAATGAAAAACTGTTTTTT. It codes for CASRAQTGTNEKLFF.

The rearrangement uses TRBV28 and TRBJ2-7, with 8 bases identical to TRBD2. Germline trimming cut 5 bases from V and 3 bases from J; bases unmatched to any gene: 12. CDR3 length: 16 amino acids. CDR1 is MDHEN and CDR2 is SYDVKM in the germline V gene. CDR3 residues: CASSVKAGVLLYEQYF. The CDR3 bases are TGTGCCAGCAGTGTTAAAGCGGGAGTGTTACTCTACGAGCAGTACTTC.

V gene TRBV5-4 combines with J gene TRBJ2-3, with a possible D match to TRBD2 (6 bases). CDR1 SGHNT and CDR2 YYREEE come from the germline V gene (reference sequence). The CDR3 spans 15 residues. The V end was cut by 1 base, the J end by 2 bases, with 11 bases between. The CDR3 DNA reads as TGTGCCAGCAGCTTGACGGGAGCCGTCACAGATACGCAGTATTTT. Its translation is CASSLTGAVTDTQYF.

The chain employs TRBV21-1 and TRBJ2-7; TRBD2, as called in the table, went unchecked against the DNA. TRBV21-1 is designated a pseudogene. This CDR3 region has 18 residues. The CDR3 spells CASSKENRLAGEPHEQYF. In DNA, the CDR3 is TGTGCCAGCAGCAAAGAAAATAGGCTAGCGGGGGAGCCTCACGAGCAGTACTTC.

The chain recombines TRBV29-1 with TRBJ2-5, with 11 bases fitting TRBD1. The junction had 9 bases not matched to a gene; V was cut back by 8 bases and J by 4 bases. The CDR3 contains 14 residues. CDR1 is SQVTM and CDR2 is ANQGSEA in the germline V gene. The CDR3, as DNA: TGCAGCACTCGGGACAGGGGGAGTGGAGAGACCCAGTACTTC. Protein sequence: CSTRDRGSGETQYF.

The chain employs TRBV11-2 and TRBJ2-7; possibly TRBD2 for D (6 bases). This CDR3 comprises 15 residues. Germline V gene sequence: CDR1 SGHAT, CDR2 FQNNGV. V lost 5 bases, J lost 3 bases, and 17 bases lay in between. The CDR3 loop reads CASSRVGLLGYEQYF. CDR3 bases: TGTGCCAGCAGCCGAGTAGGACTATTGGGCTACGAGCAGTACTTC.

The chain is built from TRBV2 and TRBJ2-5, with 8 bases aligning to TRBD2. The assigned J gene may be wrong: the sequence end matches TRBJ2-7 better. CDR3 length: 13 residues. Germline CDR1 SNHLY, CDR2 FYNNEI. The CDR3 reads CASERERSYEQYF. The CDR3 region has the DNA TGTGCCAGCGAGCGGGAGAGAAGTTACGAGCAGTACTTC.

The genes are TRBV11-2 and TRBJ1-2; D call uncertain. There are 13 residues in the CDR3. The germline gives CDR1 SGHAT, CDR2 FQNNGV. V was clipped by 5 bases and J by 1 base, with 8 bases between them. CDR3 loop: CASSPDGNYGYTF. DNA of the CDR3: TGTGCCAGCAGCCCCGACGGTAACTATGGCTACACCTTC.

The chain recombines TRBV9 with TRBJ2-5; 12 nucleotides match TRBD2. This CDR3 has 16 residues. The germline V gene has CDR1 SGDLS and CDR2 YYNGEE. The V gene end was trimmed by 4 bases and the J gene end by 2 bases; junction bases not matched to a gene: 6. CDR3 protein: CASSSGLAGIQETQYF. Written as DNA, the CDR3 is TGTGCCAGCAGCAGCGGACTAGCGGGGATTCAAGAGACCCAGTACTTC.

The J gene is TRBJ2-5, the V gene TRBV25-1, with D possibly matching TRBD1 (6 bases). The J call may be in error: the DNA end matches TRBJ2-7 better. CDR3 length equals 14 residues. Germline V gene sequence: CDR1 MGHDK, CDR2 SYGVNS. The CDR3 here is CASSETGVTYEQYF. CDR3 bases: TGTGCCAGCAGTGAGACAGGCGTAACCTACGAGCAGTACTTC.

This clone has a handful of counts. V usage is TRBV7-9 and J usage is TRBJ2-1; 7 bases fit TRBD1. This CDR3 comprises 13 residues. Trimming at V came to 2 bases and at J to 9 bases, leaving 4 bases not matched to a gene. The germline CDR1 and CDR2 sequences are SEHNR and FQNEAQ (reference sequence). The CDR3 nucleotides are TGTGCCAGCAGCTTAAGGGGGCAAAGTGAGCAGTTCTTC. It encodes CASSLRGQSEQFF.

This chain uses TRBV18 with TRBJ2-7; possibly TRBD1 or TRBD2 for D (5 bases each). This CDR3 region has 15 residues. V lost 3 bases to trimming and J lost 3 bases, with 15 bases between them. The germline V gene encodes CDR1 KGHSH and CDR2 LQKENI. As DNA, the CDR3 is TGTGCCAGCTCACCGGGGCAGGGACCTATCTACGAGCAGTACTTC. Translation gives CASSPGQGPIYEQYF.

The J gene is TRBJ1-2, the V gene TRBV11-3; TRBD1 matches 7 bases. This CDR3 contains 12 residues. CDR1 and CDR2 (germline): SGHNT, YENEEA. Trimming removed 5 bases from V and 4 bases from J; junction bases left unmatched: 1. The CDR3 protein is CASSRQGYGYTF. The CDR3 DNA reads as TGTGCCAGCAGCCGACAGGGCTATGGCTACACCTTC. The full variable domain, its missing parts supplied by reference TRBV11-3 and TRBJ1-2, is EAGVVQSPRYKIIEKKQPVAFWCNPISGHNTLYWYLQNLGQGPELLIRYENEEAVDDSQLPKDRFSAERLKGVDSTLKIQPAELGDSAVYLCASSRQGYGYTFGSGTRLTVV.

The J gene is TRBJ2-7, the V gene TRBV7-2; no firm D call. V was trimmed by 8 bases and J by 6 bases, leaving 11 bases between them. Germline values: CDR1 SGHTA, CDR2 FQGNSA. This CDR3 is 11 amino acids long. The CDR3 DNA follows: TGTGCCAGCGGCGTAATAGGCGAGCAGTACTTC. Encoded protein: CASGVIGEQYF.

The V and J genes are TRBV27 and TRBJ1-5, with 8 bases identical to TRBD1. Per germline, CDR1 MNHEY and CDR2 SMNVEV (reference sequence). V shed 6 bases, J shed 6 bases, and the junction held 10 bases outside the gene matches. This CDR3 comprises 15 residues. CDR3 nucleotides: TGTGCCAGCAGAAGACAGGGGAGTTTTGCTCAGCCCCAGCATTTT. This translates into CASRRQGSFAQPQHF.

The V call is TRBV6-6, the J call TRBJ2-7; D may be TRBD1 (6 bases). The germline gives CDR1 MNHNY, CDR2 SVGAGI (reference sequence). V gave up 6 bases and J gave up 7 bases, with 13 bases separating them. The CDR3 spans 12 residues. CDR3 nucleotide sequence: TGTGCCAGCAGGGGGGCTGAGCTTGAGCAGTACTTC. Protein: CASRGAELEQYF.

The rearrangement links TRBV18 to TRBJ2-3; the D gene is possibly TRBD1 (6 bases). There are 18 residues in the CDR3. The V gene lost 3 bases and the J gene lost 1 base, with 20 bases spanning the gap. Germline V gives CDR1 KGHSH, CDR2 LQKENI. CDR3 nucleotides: TGTGCCAGCTCACCGACGTACACAGGGTGGGGAGGCACAGATACGCAGTATTTT. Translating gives CASSPTYTGWGGTDTQYF.

This CDR3 is CASSEGTGYSYEQYF. The CDR3 DNA is TGTGCCAGCAGTGAAGGTACAGGCTACTCCTACGAGCAGTACTTC. The J gene is TRBJ2-7, the V gene TRBV25-1; D perhaps matches TRBD1 (5 bases). V was trimmed by 2 bases and J by 0 bases, leaving 11 bases between them. CDR1 is MGHDK and CDR2 is SYGVNS in the germline V gene. CDR3 length equals 15 residues.

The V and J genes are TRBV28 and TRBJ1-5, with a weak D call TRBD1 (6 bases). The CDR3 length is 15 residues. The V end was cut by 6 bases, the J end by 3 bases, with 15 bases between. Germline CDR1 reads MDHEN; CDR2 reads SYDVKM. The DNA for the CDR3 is TGTGCCAGCAGCCCGACAGGAGCCCTCAATCAGCCCCAGCATTTT. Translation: CASSPTGALNQPQHF. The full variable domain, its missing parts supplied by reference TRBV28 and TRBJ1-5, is DVKVTQSSRYLVKRTGEKVFLECVQDMDHENMFWYRQDPGLGLRLIYFSYDVKMKEKGDIPEGYSVSREKKERFSLILESASTNQTSMYLCASSPTGALNQPQHFGDGTRLSIL.

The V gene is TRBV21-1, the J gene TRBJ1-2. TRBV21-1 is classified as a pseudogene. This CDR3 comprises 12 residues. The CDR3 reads CASSKGLGSYTF. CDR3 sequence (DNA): TGTGCCAGCAGCAAAGGGTTGGGGAGCTACACCTTC.

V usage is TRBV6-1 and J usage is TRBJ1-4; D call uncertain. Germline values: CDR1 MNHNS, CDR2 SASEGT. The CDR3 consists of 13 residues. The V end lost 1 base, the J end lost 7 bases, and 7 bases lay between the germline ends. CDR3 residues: CASSEVRTEKLFF. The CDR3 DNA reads TGTGCCAGCAGTGAAGTCCGGACTGAAAAACTGTTTTTT.

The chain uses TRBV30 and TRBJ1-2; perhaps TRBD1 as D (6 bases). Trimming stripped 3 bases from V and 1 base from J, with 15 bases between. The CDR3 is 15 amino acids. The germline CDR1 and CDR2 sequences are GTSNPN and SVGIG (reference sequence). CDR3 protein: CAWRRGAGDNYGYTF. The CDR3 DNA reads TGTGCCTGGAGGAGGGGGGCCGGGGATAACTATGGCTACACCTTC. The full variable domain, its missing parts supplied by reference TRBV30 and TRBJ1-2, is SQTIHQWPATLVQPVGSPLSLECTVEGTSNPNLYWYRQAAGRGLQLLFYSVGIGQISSEVPQNLSASRPQDRQFILSSKKLLLSDSGFYLCAWRRGAGDNYGYTFGSGTRLTVV.

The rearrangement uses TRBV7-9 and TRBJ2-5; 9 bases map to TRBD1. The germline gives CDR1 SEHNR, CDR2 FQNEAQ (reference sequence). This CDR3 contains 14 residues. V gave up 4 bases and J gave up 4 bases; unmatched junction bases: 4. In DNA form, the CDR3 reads TGTGCCAGCAGCTCGGGACAGGGCCTAGAGACCCAGTACTTC. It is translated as CASSSGQGLETQYF.

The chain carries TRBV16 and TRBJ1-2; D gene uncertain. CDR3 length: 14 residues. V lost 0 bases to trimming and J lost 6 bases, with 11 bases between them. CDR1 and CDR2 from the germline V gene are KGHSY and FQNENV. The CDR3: CASSQSPPGNGYTF. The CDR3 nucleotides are TGTGCCAGCAGCCAATCCCCGCCGGGCAATGGCTACACCTTC.